Presented here are 19 T cell receptor beta chains from one specimen sequenced in a study of shared clonotypes between healthy human individuals. Assay used: immunoSEQ multiplex PCR; TCRdb lists only in-frame clones, some missing. The sample consists of about 2.3 million clones, approximately 90% of them appearing once. The source material was naive CD4+ T cells from PBMCs. Specified subset: CD45RA+ positively selected. The source is a man between 18 and 35 years old in good health. Some clones in this sample may be carry-over from other donors' samples.

The rearrangement uses TRBV19 and TRBJ1-1; no clear D. Trimming pared 4 bases from V and 0 bases from J, leaving 6 bases between. Germline V CDR1 and CDR2: LNHDA, SQIVND (reference sequence). The CDR3 is 13 residues long. The CDR3 spells CASSTVMNTEAFF. Here the CDR3 DNA reads TGTGCCAGTAGTACAGTAATGAACACTGAAGCTTTCTTT.

This chain links TRBV27 with TRBJ2-5; no definite D call. V lost 6 bases, J lost 1 base, and 9 bases lay in between. This CDR3 has 13 residues. Germline CDR1 and CDR2: MNHEY and SMNVEV (reference sequence). The CDR3: CASSRLPQETQYF. DNA for the CDR3: TGTGCCAGCAGCCGTTTACCCCAAGAGACCCAGTACTTC.

The chain joins TRBV30 to TRBJ1-6; 10 bases match TRBD1. The CDR3 is 13 residues long. The germline V gene encodes CDR1 GTSNPN and CDR2 SVGIG (reference sequence). J gave up 7 bases and V 6 bases, and 3 bases lay outside the gene matches. CDR3: CACGTGVNSPLHF. The CDR3 DNA follows: TGTGCCTGCGGGACAGGGGTAAATTCACCCCTCCACTTT.

This rearrangement joins TRBV18 to TRBJ2-3, with TRBD2 matching 8 bases. The CDR3 loop spans 16 amino acids. Germline loops: CDR1 KGHSH, CDR2 LQKENI. The trim removed 6 bases at V and 2 bases at J, leaving 10 bases unmatched. CDR3 residues: CASSPTSGRFTDTQYF. CDR3 nucleotide sequence: TGTGCCAGCTCGCCTACTAGCGGAAGATTCACAGATACGCAGTATTTT.

The chain combines TRBV6-5 with TRBJ1-2; no reliable D call. Trimming took 0 bases from V and 7 from J, leaving 9 bases between them. Germline V CDR1 and CDR2: MNHEY, SVGAGI. The CDR3 is 13 amino acids. The CDR3 reads CASSYSNQGGYTF. The CDR3 coding sequence is TGTGCCAGCAGTTACTCGAATCAAGGTGGCTACACCTTC.

The chain carries TRBV10-3 and TRBJ2-1, with D unclear. The V gene's germline CDR1 is ENHRY and CDR2 SYGVKD. This CDR3 has 13 residues. V dropped 7 bases and J dropped 0 bases, with 7 bases sitting between them. CDR3 sequence: CAINGNSYNEQFF. CDR3 bases: TGTGCCATCAACGGCAACTCCTACAATGAGCAGTTCTTC.

The rearrangement uses TRBV29-1 and TRBJ1-1; TRBD1 agrees at 7 bases. V trimming: 3 bases; J trimming: 0 bases; junction bases outside the gene matches: 4. The CDR3 runs to 14 residues. Germline CDR1 SQVTM, CDR2 ANQGSEA. The CDR3 region has the DNA TGCAGCGTTGAGCGGGACAGCTTGAACACTGAAGCTTTCTTT. It specifies CSVERDSLNTEAFF.

The rearrangement joins TRBV19 to TRBJ2-7; 9 bases map to TRBD2. V dropped 10 bases and J dropped 6; count of bases not matched to a gene: 16. Germline CDR1 is LNHDA and CDR2 is SQIVND (reference sequence). The CDR3 totals 15 residues. CDR3 residues: CATASGASGTREQYF. CDR3 sequence (DNA): TGTGCCACCGCCTCCGGGGCTAGCGGGACCCGCGAGCAGTACTTC. The full variable domain, completed using reference TRBV19 and TRBJ2-7, is DGGITQSPKYLFRKEGQNVTLSCEQNLNHDAMYWYRQDPGQGLRLIYYSQIVNDFQKGDIAEGYSVSREKKESFPLTVTSAQKNPTAFYLCATASGASGTREQYFGPGTRLTVT.

This clone turned up a few times. This chain uses TRBV30 with TRBJ1-1; perhaps TRBD1 as D (5 bases). Trimming left V 3 bases short and J 7 bases short, with 15 bases between. CDR3 size: 13 residues. The germline V gene has CDR1 GTSNPN and CDR2 SVGIG (reference sequence). The CDR3 bases are TGTGCCTGGAGCCGGGATTTTGGGGGTGAAGCTTTCTTT. Protein product: CAWSRDFGGEAFF.

This chain connects TRBV28 to TRBJ2-2, with a tentative D call TRBD2 (5 bases). CDR1 is MDHEN, CDR2 SYDVKM, per germline. The V end lost 7 bases, the J end lost 5 bases, and 17 bases lay between the germline ends. The CDR3 totals 15 residues. The CDR3, as DNA: TGTGCCAGCAAAATTGTCGGGGTTGAAACCGGGGAGCTGTTTTTT. Translated, it gives CASKIVGVETGELFF.

There are a few counts of this clone. The chain employs TRBV6-5 and TRBJ1-2; 7 bases agree with TRBD1. The CDR3 sequence is 12 residues long. Trimming at V came to 6 bases and at J to 2 bases, leaving 0 bases not matched to a gene. Per the germline V gene, CDR1 is MNHEY and CDR2 is SVGAGI. The CDR3 sequence is CASRGQNYGYTF. DNA of the CDR3: TGTGCCAGCAGGGGACAGAACTATGGCTACACCTTC.

This clone was observed a single time. The chain employs TRBV11-2 and TRBJ2-3, with D maybe TRBD1 (6 bases). V shed 5 bases and J shed 2 bases, with 23 bases lying between them. The V gene's germline CDR1 is SGHAT and CDR2 FQNNGV. The CDR3 runs 18 residues. In DNA, the CDR3 is TGTGCCAGCAGCGACCGAGGTTTCAGGGGATTAAACACAGATACGCAGTATTTT. It is translated as CASSDRGFRGLNTDTQYF.

This chain joins TRBV6-6 and TRBJ2-5; perhaps TRBD2 as D (5 bases). The J call may not be correct, given that the DNA end is closer to TRBJ2-7. CDR3 size: 13 residues. In germline, CDR1 is MNHNY, CDR2 SVGAGI (reference sequence). CDR3 loop: CASTPGSSYEQYF. CDR3 DNA sequence: TGTGCCAGCACCCCGGGAAGCTCCTACGAGCAGTACTTC.

The chain uses TRBV7-9 and TRBJ2-3, with TRBD2 matching 11 bases. The CDR3 spans 19 residues. V lost 4 bases, J lost 0 bases, and 12 bases stayed unmatched. The germline gives CDR1 SEHNR, CDR2 FQNEAQ (reference sequence). For the CDR3, the DNA is TGTGCCAGCAGCTCACGGACTAGCGGGTTCCCAACTAGCACAGATACGCAGTATTTT. This sequence encodes CASSSRTSGFPTSTDTQYF.

This chain uses TRBV6-4 with TRBJ1-1; D might be TRBD1 (6 bases). V lost 4 bases, J lost 1 base, and 10 bases lay in between. The CDR3 has 14 residues. Germline values: CDR1 MRHNA, CDR2 SNTAGT. CDR3 amino acids: CASSVGRGNTEAFF. The CDR3 bases are TGTGCCAGCAGTGTCGGCAGGGGGAACACTGAAGCTTTCTTT.

V gene TRBV10-3 combines with J gene TRBJ2-3; 15 bases are shared with TRBD2. V gave up 5 bases and J gave up 4 bases; unmatched junction bases: 19. This CDR3 contains 21 residues. Germline V gene sequence: CDR1 ENHRY, CDR2 SYGVKD. CDR3 in amino acids: CAISPLGLAGGGGSASDTQYF. The CDR3 DNA reads as TGTGCCATCAGTCCTCTGGGACTAGCGGGAGGTGGAGGTAGTGCGTCAGATACGCAGTATTTT.

The rearrangement uses TRBV12-5 and TRBJ2-1; 8 bases line up with TRBD2. V shed 3 bases and J 10 bases; nucleotides not matched to a gene: 17. Germline CDR1 reads LGHNT; CDR2 reads FRNRAP. CDR3 length: 17 residues. The CDR3 DNA reads TGTGCTAGTGGTTTCTCTACAAGCCATCCGGGGGGGTACGAGCAGTTCTTC. This codes for CASGFSTSHPGGYEQFF.

This clone was seen once. This rearrangement joins TRBV28 to TRBJ1-1; D is possibly TRBD1 (5 bases). Germline V gene sequence: CDR1 MDHEN, CDR2 SYDVKM. V was shortened by 5 bases and J by 2 bases, with 15 bases between the two germline ends. The CDR3 spans 15 residues. The CDR3 loop reads CASSQRQLRNTEAFF. The CDR3 bases are TGTGCCAGCAGTCAGCGACAGCTTAGAAACACTGAAGCTTTCTTT.

The chain uses TRBV2 and TRBJ1-6, with 7 bases fitting TRBD1. V was pared by 7 bases and J by 10 bases, with 7 bases of the junction left unmatched. The CDR3 has 13 residues. Germline V gene data show CDR1 as SNHLY and CDR2 as FYNNEI. The CDR3 loop reads CASTDRVSSPLHF. In DNA form, the CDR3 reads TGTGCCAGCACCGACAGGGTTTCCTCACCCCTCCACTTT.